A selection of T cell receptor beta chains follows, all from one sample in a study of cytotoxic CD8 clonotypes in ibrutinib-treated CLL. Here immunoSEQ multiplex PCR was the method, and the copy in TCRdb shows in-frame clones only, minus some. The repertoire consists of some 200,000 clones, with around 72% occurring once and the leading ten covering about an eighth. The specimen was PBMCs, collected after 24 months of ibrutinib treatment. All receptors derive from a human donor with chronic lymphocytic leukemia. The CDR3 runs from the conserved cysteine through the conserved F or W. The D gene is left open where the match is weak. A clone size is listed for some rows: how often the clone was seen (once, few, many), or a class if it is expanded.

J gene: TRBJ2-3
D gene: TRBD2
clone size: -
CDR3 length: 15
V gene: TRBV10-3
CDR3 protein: CAIGPSGRWADTQYF
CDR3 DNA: TGTGCCATCGGTCCTAGCGGGCGTTGGGCAGATACGCAGTATTTT

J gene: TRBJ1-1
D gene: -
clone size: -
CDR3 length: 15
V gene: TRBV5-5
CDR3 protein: CASSLGSLGLIEAFF
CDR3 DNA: TGTGCCAGCAGCTTGGGTTCTCTGGGGTTAATTGAAGCTTTCTTT

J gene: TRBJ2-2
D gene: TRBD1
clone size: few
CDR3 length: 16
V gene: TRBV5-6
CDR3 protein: CASSGLSGQNTGELFF
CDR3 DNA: TGTGCCAGCAGCGGCCTCTCGGGACAGAATACCGGGGAGCTGTTTTTT

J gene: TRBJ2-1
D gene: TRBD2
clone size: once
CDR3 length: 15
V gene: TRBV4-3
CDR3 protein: CASSQVREGFNEQFF
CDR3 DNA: TGCGCCAGCAGCCAAGTGCGGGAGGGTTTCAATGAGCAGTTCTTC

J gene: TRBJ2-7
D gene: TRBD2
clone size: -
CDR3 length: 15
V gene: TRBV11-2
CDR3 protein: CASSWTISGIYEQYF
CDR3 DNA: TGTGCCAGCAGCTGGACCATTAGCGGGATCTACGAGCAGTACTTC

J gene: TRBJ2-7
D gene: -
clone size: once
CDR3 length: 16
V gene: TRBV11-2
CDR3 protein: CASSLNPGDPANEQYF
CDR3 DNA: TGTGCCAGCAGCTTAAATCCAGGCGATCCGGCCAACGAGCAGTACTTC

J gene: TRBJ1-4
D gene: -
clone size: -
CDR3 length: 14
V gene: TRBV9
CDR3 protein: CASSVALGVEKLFF
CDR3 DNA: TGTGCCAGCAGCGTAGCTCTAGGGGTTGAAAAACTGTTTTTT

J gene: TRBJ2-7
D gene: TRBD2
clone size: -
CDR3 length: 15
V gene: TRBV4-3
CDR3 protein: CASSHGLAGAYEQYF
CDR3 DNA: TGCGCCAGCAGCCATGGACTAGCGGGAGCCTACGAGCAGTACTTC

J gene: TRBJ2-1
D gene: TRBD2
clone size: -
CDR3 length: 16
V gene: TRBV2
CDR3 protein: CASSEGTSGISGEQFF
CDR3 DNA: TGTGCCAGCAGTGAAGGAACTAGCGGGATTTCGGGTGAGCAGTTCTTC

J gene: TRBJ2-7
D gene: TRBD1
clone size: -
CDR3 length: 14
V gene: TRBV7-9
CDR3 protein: CASSSGQGIDEQYF
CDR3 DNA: TGTGCCAGCAGCTCCGGACAGGGAATAGACGAGCAGTACTTC

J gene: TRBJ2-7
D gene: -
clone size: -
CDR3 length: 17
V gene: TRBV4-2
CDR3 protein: CASSQETGRHQIYEQYF
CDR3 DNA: TGTGCCAGCAGCCAAGAAACAGGGCGCCATCAGATCTACGAGCAGTACTTC

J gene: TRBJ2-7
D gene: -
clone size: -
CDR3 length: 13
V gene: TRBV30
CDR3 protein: CAWSVHGHDEQYF
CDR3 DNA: TGTGCCTGGAGTGTACACGGGCATGATGAGCAGTACTTC

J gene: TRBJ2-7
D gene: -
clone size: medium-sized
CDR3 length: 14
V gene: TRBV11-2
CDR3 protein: CASSQEYGPYEQYF
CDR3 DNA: TGTGCCAGCAGCCAAGAGTACGGTCCCTACGAGCAGTACTTC

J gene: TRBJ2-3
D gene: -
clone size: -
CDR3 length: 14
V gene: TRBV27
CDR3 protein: CASTRRTVTDTQYF
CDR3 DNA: TGTGCCAGCACCCGTAGGACAGTCACAGATACGCAGTATTTT

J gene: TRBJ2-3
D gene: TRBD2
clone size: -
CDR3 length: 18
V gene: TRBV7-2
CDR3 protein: CASSSTSGRAWYPDTQYF
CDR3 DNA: TGTGCCAGCAGCTCTACTAGCGGGAGGGCCTGGTACCCAGATACGCAGTATTTT

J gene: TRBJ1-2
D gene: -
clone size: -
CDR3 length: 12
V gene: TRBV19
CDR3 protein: CASSVNTYGYTF
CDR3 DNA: TGTGCCAGTAGTGTCAACACCTATGGCTACACCTTC

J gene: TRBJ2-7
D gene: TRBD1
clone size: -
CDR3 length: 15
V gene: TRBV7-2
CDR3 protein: CASSLGTGETYEQYF
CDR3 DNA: TGTGCCAGCAGCTTAGGGACAGGCGAAACCTACGAGCAGTACTTC

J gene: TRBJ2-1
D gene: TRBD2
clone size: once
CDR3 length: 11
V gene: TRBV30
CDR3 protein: CAWTSGNEQFF
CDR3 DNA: TGTGCCTGGACTAGCGGGAATGAGCAGTTCTTC

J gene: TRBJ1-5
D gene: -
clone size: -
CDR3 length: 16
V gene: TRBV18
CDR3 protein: CASSPNYIREGQPQHF
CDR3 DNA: TGTGCCAGCTCACCGAACTACATCAGGGAGGGTCAGCCCCAGCATTTT

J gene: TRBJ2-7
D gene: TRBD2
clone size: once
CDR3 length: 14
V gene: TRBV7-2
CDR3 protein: CASSLLAGPREQYF
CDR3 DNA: TGTGCCAGCAGCTTACTAGCGGGGCCTAGGGAGCAGTACTTC

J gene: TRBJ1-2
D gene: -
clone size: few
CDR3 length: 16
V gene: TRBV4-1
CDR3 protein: CASSQDAGRMDYGYTF
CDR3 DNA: TGCGCCAGCAGCCAAGATGCAGGGAGGATGGACTATGGCTACACCTTC

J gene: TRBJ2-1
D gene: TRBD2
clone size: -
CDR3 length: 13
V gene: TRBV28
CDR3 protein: CASIGLVYNEQFF
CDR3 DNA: TGTGCCAGCATCGGACTAGTCTACAATGAGCAGTTCTTC

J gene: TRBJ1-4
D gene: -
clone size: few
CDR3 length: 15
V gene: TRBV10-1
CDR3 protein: CASNVKRFPYEKLFF
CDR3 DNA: TGCGCCAGCAACGTGAAAAGATTCCCCTATGAAAAACTGTTTTTT

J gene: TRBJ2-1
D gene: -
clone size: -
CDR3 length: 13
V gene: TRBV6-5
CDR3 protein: CASKRGSYNEQFF
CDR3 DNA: TGTGCCAGCAAACGGGGCTCCTACAATGAGCAGTTCTTC

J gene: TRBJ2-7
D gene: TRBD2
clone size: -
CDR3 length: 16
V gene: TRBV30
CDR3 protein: CAWRPRLAGMSYEQYF
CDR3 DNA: TGTGCCTGGAGGCCGAGGCTAGCGGGAATGTCCTACGAGCAGTACTTC

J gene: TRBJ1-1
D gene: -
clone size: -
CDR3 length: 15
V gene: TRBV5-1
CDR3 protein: CASSAEGGMNTEAFF
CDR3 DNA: TGCGCCAGCAGCGCCGAGGGGGGCATGAACACTGAAGCTTTCTTT

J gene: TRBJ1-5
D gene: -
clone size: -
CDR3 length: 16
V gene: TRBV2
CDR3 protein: CASSPWTAHSNQPQHF
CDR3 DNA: TGTGCCAGCAGCCCCTGGACAGCCCATAGCAATCAGCCCCAGCATTTT

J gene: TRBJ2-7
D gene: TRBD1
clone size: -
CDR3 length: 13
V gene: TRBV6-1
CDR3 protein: CASSDGRGYEQYF
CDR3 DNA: TGTGCCAGCAGTGATGGCAGGGGGTACGAGCAGTACTTC

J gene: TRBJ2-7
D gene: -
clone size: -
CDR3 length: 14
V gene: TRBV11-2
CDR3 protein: CASSFGTAAYEQYF
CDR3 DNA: TGTGCCAGCAGCTTCGGGACGGCCGCCTACGAGCAGTACTTC

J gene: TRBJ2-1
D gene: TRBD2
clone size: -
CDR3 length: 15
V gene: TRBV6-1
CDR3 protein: CASLRLAGGYNEQFF
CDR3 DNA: TGTGCCAGTCTAAGACTAGCGGGAGGGTACAATGAGCAGTTCTTC

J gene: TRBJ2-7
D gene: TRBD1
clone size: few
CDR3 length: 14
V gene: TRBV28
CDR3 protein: CASSRNRGSYEQYF
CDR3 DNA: TGTGCCAGCAGCCGGAACAGGGGCTCCTACGAGCAGTACTTC

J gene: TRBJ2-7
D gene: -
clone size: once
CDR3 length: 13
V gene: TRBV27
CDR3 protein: CASSLSQRHEQYF
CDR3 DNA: TGTGCCAGCAGTTTGTCTCAGAGGCACGAGCAGTACTTC

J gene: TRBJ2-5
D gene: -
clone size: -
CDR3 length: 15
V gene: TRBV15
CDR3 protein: CATSRGWGNQETQYF
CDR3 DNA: TGTGCCACCAGCAGAGGGTGGGGGAACCAAGAGACCCAGTACTTC

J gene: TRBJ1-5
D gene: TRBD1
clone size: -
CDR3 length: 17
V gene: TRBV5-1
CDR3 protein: CASSFPRTGGSNQPQHF
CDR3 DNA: TGCGCCAGCAGCTTTCCCCGGACAGGGGGCTCAAATCAGCCCCAGCATTTT

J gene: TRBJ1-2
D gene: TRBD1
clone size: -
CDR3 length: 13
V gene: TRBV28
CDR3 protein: CASSLYTRQGHTF
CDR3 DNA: TGTGCCAGCAGTTTATACACTAGACAGGGACACACCTTC

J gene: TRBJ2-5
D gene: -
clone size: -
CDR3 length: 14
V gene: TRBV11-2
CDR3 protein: CASSLDWGRETQYF
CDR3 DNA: TGTGCCAGCAGCTTAGATTGGGGGCGAGAGACCCAGTACTTC

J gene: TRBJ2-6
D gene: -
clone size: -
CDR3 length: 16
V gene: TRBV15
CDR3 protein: CATSRTGSTGANVLTF
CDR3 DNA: TGTGCCACCAGCAGAACAGGGTCTACTGGGGCCAACGTCCTGACTTTC

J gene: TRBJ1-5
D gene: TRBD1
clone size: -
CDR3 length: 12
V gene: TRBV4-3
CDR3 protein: CASSQIQGLQHF
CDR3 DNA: TGCGCCAGCAGCCAGATACAGGGGCTCCAGCATTTT

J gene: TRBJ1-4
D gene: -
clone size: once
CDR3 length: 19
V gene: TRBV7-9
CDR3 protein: CASSLVYGFSGGTNEKLFF
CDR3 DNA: TGTGCCAGCAGCTTAGTATATGGTTTCTCAGGTGGGACTAATGAAAAACTGTTTTTT

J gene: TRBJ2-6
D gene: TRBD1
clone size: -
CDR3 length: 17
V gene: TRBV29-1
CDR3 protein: CSAWTGGDFSGANVLTF
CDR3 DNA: TGCAGCGCCTGGACAGGGGGCGATTTCTCTGGGGCCAACGTCCTGACTTTC

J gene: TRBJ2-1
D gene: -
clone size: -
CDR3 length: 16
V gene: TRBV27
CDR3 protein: CASSFGGLRSYNEQFF
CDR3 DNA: TGTGCCAGCAGTTTTGGGGGACTGCGCTCCTACAATGAGCAGTTCTTC

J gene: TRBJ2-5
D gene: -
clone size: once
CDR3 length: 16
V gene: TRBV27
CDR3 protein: CASSLSGGGLREAQYF
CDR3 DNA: TGTGCCAGCAGTTTATCCGGGGGCGGTCTGCGAGAGGCCCAGTACTTC

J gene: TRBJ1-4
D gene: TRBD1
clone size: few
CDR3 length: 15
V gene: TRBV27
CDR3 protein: CASSDSDRVDEKLFF
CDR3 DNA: TGTGCCAGCAGTGACTCGGACAGGGTGGATGAAAAACTGTTTTTT

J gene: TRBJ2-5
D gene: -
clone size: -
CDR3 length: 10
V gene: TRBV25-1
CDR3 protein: CASGYMTQYF
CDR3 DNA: TGTGCCAGCGGGTATATGACCCAGTACTTC

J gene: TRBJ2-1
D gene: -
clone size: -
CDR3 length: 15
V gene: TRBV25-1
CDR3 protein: CASSEPGPLGNEQFF
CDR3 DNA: TGTGCCAGCAGTGAACCTGGGCCCCTGGGGAATGAGCAGTTCTTC

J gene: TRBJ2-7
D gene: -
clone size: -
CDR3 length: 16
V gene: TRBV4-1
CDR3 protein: CASSQTGTKPAYEQYF
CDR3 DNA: TGCGCCAGCAGCCAAACCGGGACAAAGCCTGCCTACGAGCAGTACTTC

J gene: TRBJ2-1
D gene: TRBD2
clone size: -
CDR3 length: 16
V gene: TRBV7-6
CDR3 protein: CASSLGGAGNYNEQFF
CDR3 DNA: TGTGCCAGCAGCTTAGGCGGAGCGGGGAACTACAATGAGCAGTTCTTC

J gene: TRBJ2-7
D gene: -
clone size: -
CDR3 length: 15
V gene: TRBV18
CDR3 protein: CASSAGSGVSYEQYF
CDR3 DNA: TGTGCCAGCTCAGCAGGTTCAGGAGTCTCGTACGAGCAGTACTTC

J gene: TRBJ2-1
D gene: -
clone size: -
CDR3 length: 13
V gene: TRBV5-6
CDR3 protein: CASSRNTGTDSFF
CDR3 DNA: TGTGCCAGCAGCCGAAACACCGGGACTGACTCGTTCTTC

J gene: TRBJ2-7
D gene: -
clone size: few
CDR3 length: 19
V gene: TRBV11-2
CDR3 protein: CASSFPGRRRDTSTYEQYF
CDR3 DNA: TGTGCCAGCAGCTTCCCAGGGAGAAGACGGGACACCTCTACCTACGAGCAGTACTTC

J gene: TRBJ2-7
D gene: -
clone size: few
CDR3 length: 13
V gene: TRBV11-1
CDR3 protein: CASSLHVRGEQYF
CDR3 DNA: TGTGCCAGCAGCTTACACGTCCGAGGCGAGCAGTACTTC

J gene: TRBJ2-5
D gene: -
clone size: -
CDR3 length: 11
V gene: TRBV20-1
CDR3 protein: CSRGAQETQYF
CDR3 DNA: TGCAGCAGAGGGGCTCAAGAGACCCAGTACTTC

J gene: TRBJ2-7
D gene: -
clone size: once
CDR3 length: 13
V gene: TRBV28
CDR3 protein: CASRDGGAYEQYF
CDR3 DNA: TGTGCCAGCAGGGATGGGGGTGCCTACGAGCAGTACTTC

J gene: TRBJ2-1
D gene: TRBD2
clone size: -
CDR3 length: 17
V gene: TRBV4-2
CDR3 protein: CASSQEGVLADYNEQFF
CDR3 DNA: TGTGCCAGCAGCCAAGAGGGGGTGCTAGCGGACTACAATGAGCAGTTCTTC

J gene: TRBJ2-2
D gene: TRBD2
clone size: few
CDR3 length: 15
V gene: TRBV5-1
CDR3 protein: CASSSSDSGVRELFF
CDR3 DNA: TGCGCCAGCAGCTCGTCCGATAGCGGGGTCCGGGAGCTGTTTTTT

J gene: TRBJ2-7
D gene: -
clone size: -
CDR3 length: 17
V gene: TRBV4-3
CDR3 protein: CASSQELLLHRSYEQYF
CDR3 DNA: TGCGCCAGCAGCCAAGAATTGTTACTGCACCGCTCCTACGAGCAGTACTTC

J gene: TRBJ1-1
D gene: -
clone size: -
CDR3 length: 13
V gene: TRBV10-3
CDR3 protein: CAINGGFNTEAFF
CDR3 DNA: TGTGCCATAAACGGGGGCTTTAACACTGAAGCTTTCTTT

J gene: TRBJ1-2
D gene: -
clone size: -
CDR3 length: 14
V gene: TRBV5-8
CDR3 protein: CASTLEAADYGYTF
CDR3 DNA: TGTGCCAGCACCCTAGAGGCAGCTGACTATGGCTACACCTTC

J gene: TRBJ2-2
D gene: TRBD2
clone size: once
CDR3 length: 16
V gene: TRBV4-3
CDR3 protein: CASSQLTSGISGELFF
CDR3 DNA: TGCGCCAGCAGCCAACTGACTAGCGGGATATCCGGGGAGCTGTTTTTT

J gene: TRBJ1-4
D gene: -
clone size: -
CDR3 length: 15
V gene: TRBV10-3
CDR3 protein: CAISRRGGGNEKLFF
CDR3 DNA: TGTGCCATCAGTCGCAGGGGAGGGGGTAATGAAAAACTGTTTTTT